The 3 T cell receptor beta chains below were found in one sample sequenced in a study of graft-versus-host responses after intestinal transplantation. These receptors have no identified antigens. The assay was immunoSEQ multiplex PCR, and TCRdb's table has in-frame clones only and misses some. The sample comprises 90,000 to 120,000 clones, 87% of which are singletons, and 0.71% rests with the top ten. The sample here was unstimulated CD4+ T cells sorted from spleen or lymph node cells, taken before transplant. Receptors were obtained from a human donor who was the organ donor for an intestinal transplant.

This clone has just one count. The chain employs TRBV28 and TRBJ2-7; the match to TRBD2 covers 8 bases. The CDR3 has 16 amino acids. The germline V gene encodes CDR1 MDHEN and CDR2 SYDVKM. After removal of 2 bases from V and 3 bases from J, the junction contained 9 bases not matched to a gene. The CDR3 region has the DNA TGTGCCAGCAGTTTAGGGGCTAGCGGGCTGATCTACGAGCAGTACTTC. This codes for CASSLGASGLIYEQYF.

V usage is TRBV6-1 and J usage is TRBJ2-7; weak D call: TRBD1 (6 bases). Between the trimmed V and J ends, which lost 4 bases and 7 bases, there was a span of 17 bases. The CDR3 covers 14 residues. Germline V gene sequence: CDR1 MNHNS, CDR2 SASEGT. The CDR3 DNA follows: TGTGCCAGCAGTGTTTGGGACAACGCTTGGGAGCAGTACTTC. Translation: CASSVWDNAWEQYF.

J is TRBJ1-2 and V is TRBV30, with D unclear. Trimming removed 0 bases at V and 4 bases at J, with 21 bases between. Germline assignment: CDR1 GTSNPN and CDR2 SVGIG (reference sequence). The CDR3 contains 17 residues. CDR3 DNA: TGTGCCTGGAGTGTATCTTCAGTGTACCTAGTGGCCTATGGCTACACCTTC. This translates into CAWSVSSVYLVAYGYTF.